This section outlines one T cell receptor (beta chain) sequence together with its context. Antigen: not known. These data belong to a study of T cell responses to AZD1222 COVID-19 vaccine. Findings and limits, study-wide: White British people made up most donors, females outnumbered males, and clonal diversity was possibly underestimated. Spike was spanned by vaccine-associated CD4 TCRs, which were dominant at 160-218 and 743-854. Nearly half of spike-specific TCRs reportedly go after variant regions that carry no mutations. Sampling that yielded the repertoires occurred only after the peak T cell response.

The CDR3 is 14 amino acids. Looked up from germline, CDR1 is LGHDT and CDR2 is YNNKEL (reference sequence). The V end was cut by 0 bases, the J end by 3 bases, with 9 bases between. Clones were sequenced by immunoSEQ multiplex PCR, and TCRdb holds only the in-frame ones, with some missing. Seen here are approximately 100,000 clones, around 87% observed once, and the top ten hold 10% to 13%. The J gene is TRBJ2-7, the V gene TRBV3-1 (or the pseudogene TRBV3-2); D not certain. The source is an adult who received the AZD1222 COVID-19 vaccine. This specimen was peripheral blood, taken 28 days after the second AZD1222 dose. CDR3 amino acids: CASSQDLVGYEQYF. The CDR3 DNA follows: TGTGCCAGCAGCCAAGATCTGGTAGGCTACGAGCAGTACTTC.